This T cell receptor beta chain stems from a study of shared clonotypes between healthy human individuals. Study observations and caveats: The study found lower generation probabilities in non-shared clonotypes than in those shared by all four donors.

The donor cohort consisted entirely of Caucasian adults residing in Nashville, Tennessee. Each cell subset's genomic DNA was divided evenly among several immunoSEQ plates. TCRdb keeps only in-frame clones here, not all; method: immunoSEQ multiplex PCR. The sample lists roughly 2 million clones, more than 90% occurring once. On this clone itself: The antigen remains undetermined.

The source is a man between 18 and 35 years old in good health. Input material: naive CD4+ T cells sorted from blood. Noted subset: CD45RA+ positively selected.

The CDR3: CASSLGESYGYTF. CDR3 coding DNA: TGTGCCAGCAGCTTAGGGGAGAGTTATGGCTACACCTTC. The chain employs TRBV7-9 and TRBJ1-2, with unresolved D. V was pared by 1 base and J by 5 bases, with 8 bases between. CDR1 SEHNR and CDR2 FQNEAQ come from the germline V gene (reference sequence). The CDR3 has 13 amino acids.